This entry concerns a single T cell receptor beta chain. Its antigen is undetermined. These data come from a study of T cell repertoires in cytomegalovirus infection. Study-wide context: Signatures in public TCR beta sequences pointed to both CMV infection and matching HLA type.

Points from the study as a whole: It was HLA-C-restricted CMV-specific TCR beta clonotypes that dominated the response ex vivo.

From the reads, TCRdb called clonotypes with MiXCR, one entry per CDR3 protein. This sample has 650,000 to 900,000 distinct CDR3 sequences; 32% occur once, and the top ten carry 12%. This CDR3 is built from 16 residues. Germline CDR1 SGHKS, CDR2 YYEKEE (reference sequence). J lost 8 bases, V lost 0 bases, and 9 bases had no gene match. The TCR was taken from a human donor in good health (CMV status not recorded). Some clones in this sample may be carry-over from other donors' samples. The chain uses TRBV5-5 and TRBJ2-1; 9 positions match TRBD2. The sample here was cultured CD8+ T cells from PBMCs, taken from culture after CMV antigen stimulation. Written as DNA, the CDR3 is TGTGCCAGCAGCTTGGTGCCTAGCGGGACCTTTTATGAGCAGTTCTTC. Translation gives CASSLVPSGTFYEQFF.